The rows below give T cell receptor beta chains drawn from one sample of a study of CD8 T cells in ankylosing spondylitis. TCRdb re-called the 5' RACE reads with MiXCR, one entry per CDR3 protein. The sample records just under 550,000 distinct CDR3 sequences, about an eighth being singletons. Sequenced: blood, either unsorted or a sorted T cell fraction (not recorded which). Receptor source: a male donor with ankylosing spondylitis. CDR3s include the opening cysteine and the closing phenylalanine or tryptophan. D genes are given only for firm matches. Not every row has a clone size; where given, it reads once, few, many or a size class.

size	D	V	J	DNA	CDR3
few	TRBD2	TRBV28	TRBJ2-1	TGTGCCAGCAAGCGGGAGGAAGGGGTCCAGTTCTTC	CASKREEGVQFF
.	TRBD2	TRBV3-1	TRBJ2-3	TGTGCCAGCAGCCAAGCGAGCGGGAGCTTTACAGATACGCAGTATTTT	CASSQASGSFTDTQYF
few	TRBD1	TRBV20-1	TRBJ2-3	TGCAGTGCTAGCCCGACAGGGTACACAGATACGCAGTATTTT	CSASPTGYTDTQYF
.	.	TRBV20-1	TRBJ2-3	TGCAGTGCTGGAGGACACTACACAGATACGCAGTATTTT	CSAGGHYTDTQYF
few	.	TRBV6-2/TRBV6-3	TRBJ1-5	TGTGCCAGCACGGACAGCAATCAGCCCCAGCATTTT	CASTDSNQPQHF
many	.	TRBV20-1	TRBJ2-1	TGCAGTGCTATATCCCCGACATTGGCTGAGCAGTTCTTC	CSAISPTLAEQFF
many	TRBD2	TRBV4-2	TRBJ2-1	TGTGCCAGCAGCCACCACGGACTAGCGGGAGGGACAAGCTCCTACAATGAGCAGTTCTTC	CASSHHGLAGGTSSYNEQFF
few	TRBD1	TRBV5-1	TRBJ1-1	TGCGCCAGCAGCCCCGAGGGGGCTGGAGACACTGAAGCTTTCTTT	CASSPEGAGDTEAFF
few	TRBD2	TRBV5-1	TRBJ2-1	TGCGCCAGCAGCTTTCCCCCTAGCGGGAGTAAATCGGATGAGCAGTTCTTC	CASSFPPSGSKSDEQFF
.	.	TRBV3-1	TRBJ2-2	TGTGCCAGCAGCACTTCGATGAAGAACACCGGGGAGCTGTTTTTT	CASSTSMKNTGELFF
once	TRBD1	TRBV20-1	TRBJ2-3	TGCTGCGCTAGAGATCGGGACAGGCCCAGGTGGGTCGGGACAGATACGCAGTATTTT	CCARDRDRPRWVGTDTQYF
few	.	TRBV10-2	TRBJ2-3	TGCGCCAGCCATGACTCGCCACATTATTATAATACGCAGTATTTT	CASHDSPHYYNTQYF
many	TRBD2	TRBV5-1	TRBJ2-7	TGCGCCAGCAGCTTGAGGACTAGCGGGATTAACGAGCAGTACTTC	CASSLRTSGINEQYF
many	TRBD1	TRBV5-1	TRBJ2-3	TGCGCCAGCAGCTGGGGACAGGGGGAAGATACGCAGTATTTT	CASSWGQGEDTQYF
few	.	TRBV5-1	TRBJ2-7	TGCGCCAGCAGCTTGGGGGCAGGCTCTGGCTACGAGCAGTACTTC	CASSLGAGSGYEQYF
many	.	TRBV21-1	TRBJ2-1	TGTGCCAGCAGATCGTTAGGAGCGTATGTGAGACAAGGCAACCGGCAGTTCTTC	CASRSLGAYVRQGNRQFF
.	.	TRBV29-1	TRBJ1-2	TGCAGCGTTGAAGGGAGTAACAAGGGACCTACCAACTATGGCTACACCTTC	CSVEGSNKGPTNYGYTF
few	TRBD1	TRBV5-1	TRBJ1-5	TGCGCCAGCAGCTCCCGACCGGACAGGTCCCTTGCGTCCCAGCATTTT	CASSSRPDRSLASQHF
many	.	TRBV20-1	TRBJ1-6	TGCAGTGCTCCCCCAGGTGGGAAGCCAAATTCACCCCTCCACTTT	CSAPPGGKPNSPLHF
.	TRBD2	TRBV7-9	TRBJ2-1	TGTGCCAGCAGCCAAGCCCGACTAGCGGGGGCCTACAATGAGCAGTTCTTC	CASSQARLAGAYNEQFF